The rows below give T cell receptor beta chains drawn from one sample of a study of T cells in Graves' hyperthyroidism and ophthalmopathy. One entry per CDR3 protein, called by TCRdb with MiXCR from the multiplex PCR reads. The sample contains 500,000 to 750,000 distinct CDR3 sequences, around 14% of which appear only once. Sequenced material: blood. All receptors derive from a woman between 25 and 40 years old with Graves' hyperthyroidism. Both conserved end residues are part of each CDR3. The order of the fields is D gene, V gene, clone size, J gene, CDR3 DNA, CDR3 protein. D genes are given only for firm matches. Size tells how often a clone was seen (once, few, many) or the class of an expanded clone, and some rows leave it out.

d_call: TRBD1; v_call: TRBV20-1; clone_size: -; j_call: TRBJ1-6; cdr3_nt: TGCAGTGCTGCGGACAGGGGTATATCACCCCTCCACTTT; cdr3_aa: CSAADRGISPLHF
d_call: TRBD2; v_call: TRBV7-9; clone_size: many; j_call: TRBJ2-5; cdr3_nt: TGTGCCAGCAGCTTAGTCTTCGCGGGAGAATGGGAGACCCAGTACTTC; cdr3_aa: CASSLVFAGEWETQYF
d_call: -; v_call: TRBV15; clone_size: few; j_call: TRBJ1-2; cdr3_nt: TGTGCCACCAGCAGAGATTGGGGACGGATCCCCTTTAGCTATGGCTACACCTTC; cdr3_aa: CATSRDWGRIPFSYGYTF
d_call: -; v_call: TRBV18; clone_size: few; j_call: TRBJ2-1; cdr3_nt: TGTGCCAGCTCACCCCAGCCAACCTACAATGAGCAGTTCTTC; cdr3_aa: CASSPQPTYNEQFF
d_call: -; v_call: TRBV2; clone_size: many; j_call: TRBJ2-7; cdr3_nt: TGTGCCAGCACCTTTTCCTCCTACGAGCAGTACTTC; cdr3_aa: CASTFSSYEQYF
d_call: TRBD1; v_call: TRBV6-1; clone_size: -; j_call: TRBJ1-6; cdr3_nt: TGTGCCAACAATGGACAGGGCGGCAATTCACCCCTCCACTTT; cdr3_aa: CANNGQGGNSPLHF
d_call: -; v_call: TRBV13; clone_size: few; j_call: TRBJ2-7; cdr3_nt: TGTGCCAGCAGCCCTAGGGACCCAGGGACCTACGAGCAGTACTTC; cdr3_aa: CASSPRDPGTYEQYF
d_call: -; v_call: TRBV27; clone_size: many; j_call: TRBJ2-7; cdr3_nt: TGTGCCAGCAGGATACAGGGCGGGCGGTTCTCCTACGAGCAGTACTTC; cdr3_aa: CASRIQGGRFSYEQYF
d_call: -; v_call: TRBV25-1; clone_size: -; j_call: TRBJ1-6; cdr3_nt: TGTGCCAGCAGCCCAATATCCCGGGACCCACAAAGCATCGGTTATAATTCACCCCTCCACTTT; cdr3_aa: CASSPISRDPQSIGYNSPLHF
d_call: -; v_call: TRBV6-5; clone_size: many; j_call: TRBJ2-7; cdr3_nt: TGTGCCAGCAGTTACTCGAAGGATTCGAGCTCCTACGAGCAGTACTTC; cdr3_aa: CASSYSKDSSSYEQYF
d_call: TRBD2; v_call: TRBV12-3/TRBV12-4; clone_size: -; j_call: TRBJ2-3; cdr3_nt: TGTGCCAGCAGAACGGGACTAACCCACACAGATACGCAGTATTTT; cdr3_aa: CASRTGLTHTDTQYF
d_call: -; v_call: TRBV12-5; clone_size: many; j_call: TRBJ2-1; cdr3_nt: TGTGCTAGTGGGGCCAAGCGGAGCAATGAGCAGTTCTTC; cdr3_aa: CASGAKRSNEQFF
d_call: -; v_call: TRBV5-1; clone_size: -; j_call: TRBJ2-6; cdr3_nt: TGCGCCAGCAGCTTGCGAACAGACTCTGGGGCCAACGTCCTGACTTTC; cdr3_aa: CASSLRTDSGANVLTF
d_call: TRBD1; v_call: TRBV29-1; clone_size: many; j_call: TRBJ2-7; cdr3_nt: TGCAGCGTGGACGGACAGGGGGCGGGGGAGCAGTACTTC; cdr3_aa: CSVDGQGAGEQYF
d_call: TRBD1; v_call: TRBV19; clone_size: few; j_call: TRBJ1-2; cdr3_nt: TGTGCCAGTACCATCCGGGACAGGGAAAACTATGGCTACACCTTC; cdr3_aa: CASTIRDRENYGYTF
d_call: -; v_call: TRBV20-1; clone_size: few; j_call: TRBJ1-5; cdr3_nt: TGCAGTGCTAGAGACCCCATGCAGGTTGGTCAGCCCCAGCATTTT; cdr3_aa: CSARDPMQVGQPQHF
d_call: TRBD1; v_call: TRBV9; clone_size: few; j_call: TRBJ1-2; cdr3_nt: TGTGCCAGCAGCGTAGGGACAGGGAGCCCCTATGGCTACACCTTC; cdr3_aa: CASSVGTGSPYGYTF
d_call: TRBD1; v_call: TRBV5-1; clone_size: many; j_call: TRBJ2-1; cdr3_nt: TGCGCCAGCAGCTCCCGGACAGGGGGGGCGAATGAGCAGTTCTTC; cdr3_aa: CASSSRTGGANEQFF
d_call: TRBD1; v_call: TRBV20-1; clone_size: many; j_call: TRBJ1-6; cdr3_nt: TGCAGTGCTAGGGGACAGGAAAATTCACCCCTCCACTTT; cdr3_aa: CSARGQENSPLHF
d_call: TRBD2; v_call: TRBV20-1; clone_size: few; j_call: TRBJ2-7; cdr3_nt: TGCAGTGCTAGAGGCCAGCGAGCGGGAGGGAGTTTCTACGAGCAGTACTTC; cdr3_aa: CSARGQRAGGSFYEQYF
d_call: -; v_call: TRBV3-1; clone_size: -; j_call: TRBJ2-7; cdr3_nt: TGTGCCAGCAGCCAAATGTTGGGGACTTCCTACGAGCAGTACTTC; cdr3_aa: CASSQMLGTSYEQYF
d_call: -; v_call: TRBV12-3/TRBV12-4; clone_size: many; j_call: TRBJ1-1; cdr3_nt: TGTGCCAGCAGTTTTCTGGGGGCTGGGGGCACTGAAGCTTTCTTT; cdr3_aa: CASSFLGAGGTEAFF
d_call: -; v_call: TRBV16; clone_size: many; j_call: TRBJ1-1; cdr3_nt: TGTGCCAGCAGCGCGGGACGCGGCACTGAAGCTTTCTTT; cdr3_aa: CASSAGRGTEAFF